One and the same sample provided the 19 T cell receptor beta chains below, sequenced in a study of blood T cell repertoires in COVID-19. Sequenced by immunoSEQ multiplex PCR; TCRdb stores in-frame clones only, minus some. The sample includes around 300,000 clones, 88% seen only once; the top ten take around 4%. The sequenced material came from peripheral blood. The receptors were sampled from a woman aged 45-60 years with active or convalescent COVID-19.

V and J are TRBV5-1 and TRBJ1-2; TRBD1 is a possible D gene (5 bases). Germline V gene sequence: CDR1 SGHRS, CDR2 YFSETQ. The CDR3 runs to 16 residues. Trimming left V 0 bases short and J 2 bases short, with 14 bases between. The CDR3 DNA sequence: TGCGCCAGCAGCTTGGAGGCAGGGCATGTGAACTATGGCTACACCTTC. Its translation is CASSLEAGHVNYGYTF.

The chain combines TRBV15 with TRBJ1-5; D might be TRBD1 (5 bases). The V end was cut by 4 bases, the J end by 2 bases, with 15 bases between. This CDR3 comprises 16 residues. Germline values: CDR1 LNHNV, CDR2 YYDKDF (reference sequence). CDR3 nucleotide sequence: TGTGCCACCAGCACTGTGGGCGGGGGAGGCAATCAGCCCCAGCATTTT. Amino acids: CATSTVGGGGNQPQHF.

This chain joins TRBV7-2 and TRBJ2-5; 8 bases line up with TRBD2. Germline V gene lookup returns CDR1 SGHTA and CDR2 FQGNSA. J was trimmed by 1 base and V by 4 bases; bases with no gene match: 8. The CDR3 is made up of 16 amino acids. CDR3 coding DNA: TGTGCCAGCAGCTCGACCGGGACTAGGATCCAAGAGACCCAGTACTTC. This translates into CASSSTGTRIQETQYF.

The chain uses TRBV5-4 and TRBJ2-7; 7 nucleotides line up with TRBD1. Germline values: CDR1 SGHNT, CDR2 YYREEE (reference sequence). The CDR3 loop spans 15 amino acids. V dropped 0 bases and J dropped 5; count of bases not matched to a gene: 8. CDR3 sequence reads: CASSLVGAGGNEQYF. CDR3 nucleotides: TGTGCCAGCAGCTTGGTTGGGGCAGGGGGTAACGAGCAGTACTTC. Looking up the rest from reference TRBV5-4 and TRBJ2-7 gives the full variable domain: ETGVTQSPTHLIKTRGQQVTLRCSSQSGHNTVSWYQQALGQGPQFIFQYYREEENGRGNFPPRFSGLQFPNYSSELNVNALELDDSALYLCASSLVGAGGNEQYFGPGTRLTVT.

This chain links TRBV5-1 with TRBJ1-2; TRBD1 matches 7 bases. The ends lost 0 bases at V and 3 bases at J; junction bases unmatched: 8. The length of the CDR3 is 16 residues. Germline CDR1 and CDR2: SGHRS and YFSETQ. The CDR3 region is CASSLVGDSFDYGYTF. CDR3 nucleotides: TGCGCCAGCAGCTTGGTGGGGGACAGCTTCGACTATGGCTACACCTTC. The whole variable domain, filled in from reference TRBV5-1 and TRBJ1-2, reads KAGVTQTPRYLIKTRGQQVTLSCSPISGHRSVSWYQQTPGQGLQFLFEYFSETQRNKGNFPGRFSGRQFSNSRSEMNVSTLELGDSALYLCASSLVGDSFDYGYTFGSGTRLTVV.

V gene TRBV19 combines with J gene TRBJ1-2; no reliable D call. With 4 bases removed from V and 7 bases from J, the gap between germline ends came to 13 bases. This CDR3 region has 13 residues. CDR1 is LNHDA and CDR2 is SQIVND in the germline V gene (reference sequence). Here the CDR3 DNA reads TGTGCCAGTAGTAACCTAGGACTTGCTGGCTACACCTTC. Protein sequence: CASSNLGLAGYTF.

The chain carries TRBV2 and TRBJ2-1, with a weak D call TRBD1 (6 bases). The CDR3 is 12 amino acids. The germline gives CDR1 SNHLY, CDR2 FYNNEI. Trimming shortened V by 9 bases and J by 8 bases, and 14 bases separated the two germline ends. CDR3 DNA sequence: TGTGCCAGTCGCTTACAGGGTGATGAGCAGTTCTTC. It is translated as CASRLQGDEQFF.

The chain uses TRBV28 and TRBJ2-5; 10 bases fit TRBD2. Germline V lookup: CDR1 MDHEN, CDR2 SYDVKM. CDR3 length: 16 residues. The junction had 3 bases not matched to a gene; V was cut back by 1 base and J by 1 base. The DNA of the CDR3 is TGTGCCAGCAGTTTATTCCGGACTAGCGGCCAAGAGACCCAGTACTTC. It translates to CASSLFRTSGQETQYF.

This chain links TRBV19 with TRBJ2-7; 7 bases agree with TRBD1. This CDR3 contains 14 residues. The junction had 6 bases not matched to a gene; V was cut back by 5 bases and J by 2 bases. The germline gives CDR1 LNHDA, CDR2 SQIVND (reference sequence). The CDR3 loop reads CASSYRGQTYEQYF. The CDR3 DNA reads TGTGCCAGTAGTTACAGGGGCCAAACCTACGAGCAGTACTTC.

The chain carries TRBV7-3 and TRBJ2-5; TRBD2 aligns across 8 bases. Per germline, CDR1 SGHTA and CDR2 FQGTGA. V shed 1 base, J shed 2 bases, and the junction held 3 bases outside the gene matches. The CDR3 sequence is 15 residues long. The CDR3 DNA follows: TGTGCCAGCAGCTTAAGGGGACTAGGACAAGAGACCCAGTACTTC. As protein: CASSLRGLGQETQYF.

The chain employs TRBV6-2 or TRBV6-3 and TRBJ2-7, with 8 bases that match TRBD1. Per the germline V gene, CDR1 is MNHEY and CDR2 is SVGEGT. V lost 2 bases, J lost 1 base, and 4 bases stayed unmatched. The CDR3 sequence is 15 residues long. The CDR3 sequence: CASSYGTGGSYEQYF. CDR3 DNA: TGTGCCAGCAGTTACGGGACAGGAGGATCCTACGAGCAGTACTTC.

V and J are TRBV28 and TRBJ1-1, with 7 bases lining up with TRBD1. CDR3 size: 14 residues. Germline loops: CDR1 MDHEN, CDR2 SYDVKM. Unmatched junction bases numbered 4, after V lost 6 bases and J lost 0 bases. DNA of the CDR3: TGTGCCAGCAGGTCAGGGGGTATGAACACTGAAGCTTTCTTT. Protein sequence: CASRSGGMNTEAFF.

The rearrangement links TRBV15 to TRBJ1-4; tentatively, D is TRBD1 (5 bases). This CDR3 comprises 16 residues. CDR1 LNHNV and CDR2 YYDKDF come from the germline V gene (reference sequence). V shed 5 bases and J shed 0 bases, with 13 bases lying between them. The CDR3 sequence is CATSQGLVATNEKLFF. The CDR3 region has the DNA TGTGCCACCAGCCAGGGACTGGTTGCAACTAATGAAAAACTGTTTTTT.

The rearrangement uses TRBV7-2 and TRBJ2-1; 9 bases match TRBD1. This CDR3 spans 14 amino acids. Germline lookup yields CDR1 SGHTA and CDR2 FQGNSA. The V segment lost 5 bases and the J segment 5 bases; nucleotides outside the gene matches: 4. The chain's CDR3 is CASSAGQGNNEQFF. CDR3 sequence (DNA): TGTGCCAGCAGCGCGGGACAGGGCAACAATGAGCAGTTCTTC.

The chain has TRBV15 and TRBJ2-1, with 11 bases identical to TRBD2. The junction had 13 bases not matched to a gene; V was cut back by 0 bases and J by 15 bases. Germline V lookup: CDR1 LNHNV, CDR2 YYDKDF (reference sequence). This CDR3 has 16 amino acids. DNA for the CDR3: TGTGCCACCAGCAGAGATTCGAGACTAGCGGGGCCCGGCCGGTTCTTC. The encoded protein is CATSRDSRLAGPGRFF.

This clone has just a few counts. This sequence joins TRBV5-6 and TRBJ1-3; 8 bases are shared with TRBD1. CDR1 and CDR2 from the germline V gene are SGHDT and YYEEEE. The CDR3 contains 15 residues. V lost 4 bases to trimming and J lost 3 bases; unmatched junction nucleotides: 6. CDR3 in DNA: TGTGCCAGCAGCCCAAAGGACAGGGATGGAAACACCATATATTTT. It yields the protein CASSPKDRDGNTIYF. The full variable domain, its missing parts supplied by reference TRBV5-6 and TRBJ1-3, is DAGVTQSPTHLIKTRGQQVTLRCSPKSGHDTVSWYQQALGQGPQFIFQYYEEEERQRGNFPDRFSGHQFPNYSSELNVNALLLGDSALYLCASSPKDRDGNTIYFGEGSWLTVV.

The rearrangement joins TRBV19 to TRBJ1-1, with 7 bases lining up with TRBD1. V lost 7 bases, J lost 10 bases, and 12 bases stayed unmatched. This CDR3 comprises 13 residues. CDR1 and CDR2 (germline): LNHDA, SQIVND (reference sequence). CDR3 sequence (DNA): TGTGCCAGTAAGACAGGGAAAGTTGGTGCAGCTTTCTTT. The encoded protein is CASKTGKVGAAFF.

The chain links TRBV7-9 to TRBJ1-3; D unclear. Germline-derived CDR1 and CDR2 are SEHNR and FQNEAQ (reference sequence). This CDR3 comprises 14 residues. The V and J ends lost 5 bases and 3 bases respectively, with 11 bases between them. The CDR3 DNA reads as TGTGCCAGCAGCCCCTCCGGGAGTGGAAACACCATATATTTT. Residues: CASSPSGSGNTIYF.

The chain employs TRBV4-2 and TRBJ2-1; a possible D gene is TRBD2 (5 bases). Per the germline V gene, CDR1 is LGHNA and CDR2 is YNFKEQ. The V gene lost 0 bases and the J gene lost 9 bases, with 21 bases spanning the gap. This CDR3 contains 17 residues. The CDR3 bases are TGTGCCAGCAGCCAAGAGGGCGGTACCTCGGGATTGGGTGAGCAGTTCTTC. Its translation: CASSQEGGTSGLGEQFF.